This TCR beta chain originates from a study of Ad26.COV2.S vaccination and SARS-CoV-2 variants. The method was immunoSEQ multiplex PCR; TCRdb's version includes in-frame clones alone and lacks a portion of them. This sample yields around 370,000 clones, of which about 90% are seen a single time; 3.9% belongs to the top ten. The CDR3 extends over 16 amino acids. Germline V gives CDR1 MNHNY, CDR2 SVGAGI (reference sequence). Trimming removed 6 bases from V and 0 bases from J; junction bases left unmatched: 4. The chain uses TRBV6-6 and TRBJ2-2; 10 bases match TRBD1. The sequence came from a human donor who had recovered from COVID-19. The starting material was peripheral blood, obtained after recovery from COVID-19. The CDR3 nucleotides read TGTGCCAGCAGACGCGGACAGGGGGCGAACACCGGGGAGCTGTTTTTT. It is translated as CASRRGQGANTGELFF.